This TCR beta chain was documented in a study of cytotoxic CD8 clonotypes in ibrutinib-treated CLL. Trimming took 2 bases from V and 8 from J; bases not matched to a gene: 5. This CDR3 is 14 amino acids long. Germline CDR1 is KGHSH and CDR2 is LQKENI. This table comes from immunoSEQ multiplex PCR, and its TCRdb copy is limited to in-frame clones, with some not included. The sample contains 150,000 or so clones, 84% of which appear only once. V and J are TRBV18 and TRBJ1-4; TRBD1 aligns across 7 bases. The source is a human donor with chronic lymphocytic leukemia. The starting material was PBMCs, obtained after 24 months of ibrutinib treatment. Here the CDR3 reads CASSPEGGREKLFF. The CDR3 DNA sequence: TGTGCCAGCTCACCAGAAGGGGGCCGGGAAAAACTGTTTTTT.